This T cell receptor beta chain is from a study of graft-versus-host responses after intestinal transplantation. V was pared by 4 bases and J by 7 bases, with 7 bases of the junction left unmatched. The CDR3 totals 14 residues. Germline V gene data show CDR1 as SGHDT and CDR2 as YYEEEE. TCRdb's table, derived via immunoSEQ multiplex PCR, lists solely in-frame clones and lacks some. The repertoire consists of 130,000 or so clones, with 80% to 95% occurring once and the leading ten covering about 0.18%. Regarding this clone: Its antigen is unidentified.

Sequences were derived from unstimulated CD4+ T cells sorted from spleen or lymph node cells, sampled before intestinal transplant. The chain has TRBV5-6 and TRBJ2-2; 7 bases map to TRBD1. This TCR was sampled from a human donor who received an intestinal transplant. The CDR3 region has the DNA TGTGCCAGCAGCATGACAGGGTTTAACGGGGAGCTGTTTTTT. It translates to CASSMTGFNGELFF.